What follows are 2 T cell receptor beta chains derived from one specimen sequenced in a study of cytomegalovirus exposure and HLA in healthy donors. Use of 60 Vbeta and 13 Jbeta primers characterized the PCR. Data came from immunoSEQ multiplex PCR; TCRdb stores just in-frame clones and leaves some out. The sample lists 130,000 or so clones, around 70% occurring once. The sequenced material came from PBMCs. These receptors all stem from a man aged 35 to 55 in good health and CMV-seropositive.

This chain joins TRBV28 and TRBJ2-7; 10 bases agree with TRBD2. V was pared by 3 bases and J by 2 bases, with 1 base of the junction left unmatched. The germline gives CDR1 MDHEN, CDR2 SYDVKM. The CDR3 runs to 14 residues. The DNA for the CDR3 is TGTGCCAGCAGTTTTAGCGGGGGGACCTACGAGCAGTACTTC. It yields the protein CASSFSGGTYEQYF.

The chain is built from TRBV6-1 and TRBJ2-2; 8 bases fit TRBD2. The CDR3 runs 15 residues. The V gene end was trimmed by 6 bases and the J gene end by 3 bases; junction bases not matched to a gene: 6. The germline V gene has CDR1 MNHNS and CDR2 SASEGT. The CDR3 nucleotides read TGTGCCAGCAGCTCCTCTAGCGGGTACACCGGGGAGCTGTTTTTT. Residues: CASSSSSGYTGELFF.